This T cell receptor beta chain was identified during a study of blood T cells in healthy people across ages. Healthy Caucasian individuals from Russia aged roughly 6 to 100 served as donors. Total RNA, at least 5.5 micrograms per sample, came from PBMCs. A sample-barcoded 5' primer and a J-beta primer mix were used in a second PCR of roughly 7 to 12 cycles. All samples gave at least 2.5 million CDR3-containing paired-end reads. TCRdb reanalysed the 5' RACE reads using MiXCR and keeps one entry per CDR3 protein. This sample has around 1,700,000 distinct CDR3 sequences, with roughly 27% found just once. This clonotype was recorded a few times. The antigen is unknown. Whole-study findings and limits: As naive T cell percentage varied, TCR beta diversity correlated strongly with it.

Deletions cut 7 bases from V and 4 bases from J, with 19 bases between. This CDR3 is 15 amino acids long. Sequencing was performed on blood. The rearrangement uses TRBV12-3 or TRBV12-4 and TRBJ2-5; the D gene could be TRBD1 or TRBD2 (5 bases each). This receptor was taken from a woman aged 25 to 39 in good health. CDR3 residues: CASTPRGDGVETQYF. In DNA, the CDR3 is TGTGCCAGCACCCCGAGAGGGGATGGGGTAGAGACCCAGTACTTC.